What follows is one T cell receptor (beta chain) and its context. This clone's antigen is unknown. No much larger clone exists at a distance of one base, and base qualities are not known. TCRbeta CDR3 regions were amplified from genomic DNA by means of the immunoSEQ Assay, a bias-controlled multiplex PCR. Per the original workflow: Nucleated cell counts per sample were estimated from amplification of reference gene primers within the assay. To quantify the absolute abundance of each unique TCRbeta CDR3 rearrangement, sequence reads were collapsed and filtered. Productive Simpson clonality was computed per sample as the square root of Simpson's diversity index over productive rearrangements. Not all clones reach the TCRdb copy of this immuneACCESS table, which keeps in-frame sequences only. Checked studies attribute under half of the gap to unresolved V genes and leave the rest unexplained. Clone size and the V and J calls come from that table; the DNA yielded D and trimming. Counted in this sample were roughly 230,000 clones; roughly 86% of them appeared once. About 0.7% of the sample is taken by the ten largest.

This sample stems from a study of blood T cell repertoires in COVID-19 (dated by TCRdb to the early 2020s). For context, the study as a whole: Collaborator samples came from the United States, Italy and Spain and covered acute and convalescent phases of COVID-19. The material from the prospective study consisted of cDNA or gDNA derived from T cells, B-cell-depleted T cells, or PBMCs. The dataset comprised deeply sampled blood TCRbeta repertoires from subjects exposed to, actively infected with, or recovered from COVID-19. The repertoires were made available in a free public database intended to serve as a resource for research on the immune response to SARS-CoV-2. Samples were obtained from the ongoing ImmuneRACE study (first 160 participants) and from some 1,300 subjects provided by 6 global collaborators. Nearly every sample came with metadata listing a de-identified subject ID, COVID-19 status, age in years and sex. Where HLA class I and class II types were available, the types were taken from metadata supplied by the sample provider, not from assay-based typing. Summary of the overall study and its limitations: Clinical and demographic metadata were provided uncurated, with the amount varying by source and participant.

The collaborating institutions used their own protocols to collect whole blood in K2EDTA tubes. For TCRbeta analysis, collaborator samples were shipped as frozen whole blood, as isolated PBMCs, or as DNA extracted from either sample type. Here V drops 3 bases and J drops 4 bases, and the junction holds 8 bases not matched to any gene. CDR1 and CDR2, per the germline V gene, are SGHDT and YYEEEE. The CDR3 measures 16 amino acids from cysteine to phenylalanine. Only the CDR3 part of the read is kept: 48 bases, read in frame from the first base. This chain joins TRBV5-6 to TRBJ2-5; 11 central nucleotides agree with TRBD2. Sequencing used peripheral blood. This TCR was sampled from a human donor in a cohort sampled during active COVID-19. The CDR3 is CASSWLAGGGSETQYF. The nucleotide sequence reads TGTGCCAGCAGCTGGCTAGCGGGGGGAGGGTCAGAGACCCAGTACTTC.